These 19 T cell receptor beta chains originate from one sample sequenced in a study of blood T cell repertoires in COVID-19. Assay used: immunoSEQ multiplex PCR; TCRdb lists only in-frame clones, some missing. Counted here are about 170,000 clones, approximately 84% occurring once; the ten biggest clones make up over 9.5%. Sequencing was performed on PBMCs or T cells enriched from blood (not recorded which). These receptor sequences come from a man between 45 and 60 years old who had recovered from COVID-19.

The chain links TRBV18 to TRBJ2-7; TRBD1 matches 7 bases. Germline CDR1 reads KGHSH; CDR2 reads LQKENI. This CDR3 spans 16 amino acids. V dropped 3 bases and J dropped 3; count of bases not matched to a gene: 11. The CDR3 reads CASSPSTGTGDYEQYF. Here the CDR3 DNA reads TGTGCCAGCTCACCTTCGACAGGGACGGGTGACTACGAGCAGTACTTC.

The chain has TRBV15 and TRBJ2-1; TRBD1 is a possible D gene (5 bases). V was trimmed by 4 bases and J by 5 bases, leaving 12 bases between them. Per the germline V gene, CDR1 is LNHNV and CDR2 is YYDKDF (reference sequence). CDR3 size: 14 residues. The CDR3 is CATSIGATHNEQFF. In DNA, the CDR3 is TGTGCCACCAGCATAGGGGCCACCCACAATGAGCAGTTCTTC.

The CDR3 here is CASSRTGGSYEQYF. The CDR3 DNA sequence: TGTGCCAGCAGCCGAACAGGGGGCTCCTACGAGCAGTACTTC. The chain has TRBV7-6 and TRBJ2-7; TRBD1 aligns across 8 bases. The CDR3 runs to 14 residues. The germline V gene has CDR1 SGHVS and CDR2 FNYEAQ. With 5 bases clipped from V and 0 bases from J, the junction kept 3 bases outside the gene matches. Based on the CDR3 plus reference TRBV7-6 and TRBJ2-7, the full variable domain is GAGVSQSPRYKVTKRGQDVALRCDPISGHVSLYWYRQALGQGPEFLTYFNYEAQQDKSGLPNDRFSAERPEGSISTLTIQRTEQRDSAMYRCASSRTGGSYEQYFGPGTRLTVT.

The chain joins TRBV27 to TRBJ2-7, with D possibly matching TRBD2 (6 bases). The V gene's germline CDR1 is MNHEY and CDR2 SMNVEV (reference sequence). This CDR3 region has 16 residues. The germline V and J ends were trimmed by 0 bases and 3 bases, with 15 bases remaining between them. CDR3 amino acids: CASSLSVGEVNYEQYF. CDR3 coding DNA: TGTGCCAGCAGTTTATCGGTAGGGGAGGTAAACTACGAGCAGTACTTC.

The chain employs TRBV27 and TRBJ1-5; possible D gene TRBD1, 5 bases. CDR3 length equals 13 residues. The germline CDR1 and CDR2 sequences are MNHEY and SMNVEV (reference sequence). V was trimmed by 5 bases and J by 11 bases, leaving 16 bases between them. The CDR3 region is CASSPLASRAQHF. CDR3 DNA: TGTGCCAGCAGTCCCCTGGCATCCAGGGCCCAGCATTTT.

The rearrangement joins TRBV11-2 to TRBJ1-1; 8 positions agree with TRBD1. CDR3 length: 16 amino acids. V gave up 0 bases and J gave up 0 bases; unmatched junction bases: 3. The germline CDR1 and CDR2 sequences are SGHAT and FQNNGV. The CDR3 sequence is CASSLDRGLVNTEAFF. The CDR3 DNA reads TGTGCCAGCAGCTTAGACAGGGGGCTAGTGAACACTGAAGCTTTCTTT.

This chain connects TRBV29-1 to TRBJ1-2; 7 bases agree with TRBD1. CDR1 SQVTM and CDR2 ANQGSEA come from the germline V gene. The V gene end was trimmed by 0 bases and the J gene end by 8 bases; junction bases not matched to a gene: 0. The CDR3 is made up of 11 amino acids. The CDR3 nucleotides read TGCAGCGTTGAAGAGACAGGGGGCTACACCTTC. It encodes CSVEETGGYTF.

V gene TRBV9 combines with J gene TRBJ1-1, with TRBD1 matching 10 bases. Germline lookup yields CDR1 SGDLS and CDR2 YYNGEE. The length of the CDR3 is 16 residues. Trimming at V came to 5 bases and at J to 1 base, leaving 8 bases not matched to a gene. CDR3 coding DNA: TGTGCCAGCAGTAGACAGGGGGCTATGGGGAACACTGAAGCTTTCTTT. This translates into CASSRQGAMGNTEAFF.

The V call is TRBV6-6, the J call TRBJ2-1; tentative D call: TRBD2 (6 bases). The CDR3 loop spans 12 amino acids. Between the trimmed V and J ends, which lost 5 bases and 6 bases, there was a span of 8 bases. Germline values: CDR1 MNHNY, CDR2 SVGAGI (reference sequence). In nucleotides, the CDR3 is TGTGCCAGCAGTGGCGGGGCCAATGAGCAGTTCTTC. The encoded protein is CASSGGANEQFF.

The chain recombines TRBV30 with TRBJ1-1; 10 nucleotides agree with TRBD1. After removal of 5 bases from V and 0 bases from J, the junction contained 3 bases not matched to a gene. This CDR3 contains 14 residues. Germline values: CDR1 GTSNPN, CDR2 SVGIG (reference sequence). This CDR3 is CAWGTGVMNTEAFF. CDR3 in DNA: TGTGCCTGGGGGACAGGGGTGATGAACACTGAAGCTTTCTTT.

The J gene is TRBJ2-5, the V gene TRBV7-2; weak D call: TRBD1 (7 bases). The CDR3 runs to 15 residues. Germline V gene lookup returns CDR1 SGHTA and CDR2 FQGNSA. Trimming took 1 base from V and 6 from J, leaving 15 bases between them. In DNA form, the CDR3 reads TGTGCCAGCAGCTTAGATGGAGGGGGCTCAAAGACCCAGTACTTC. Encoded protein: CASSLDGGGSKTQYF.

This rearrangement joins TRBV19 to TRBJ1-6, with TRBD1 matching 8 bases. V trimming: 7 bases; J trimming: 10 bases; junction bases outside the gene matches: 12. Germline assignment: CDR1 LNHDA and CDR2 SQIVND (reference sequence). This CDR3 spans 15 amino acids. CDR3 DNA sequence: TGTGCCAGTACCGACCGGACAGGGAGTGAATCACCCCTCCACTTT. It codes for CASTDRTGSESPLHF.

The V call is TRBV3-1 (or the pseudogene TRBV3-2), the J call TRBJ1-2; the D is unclear. The germline CDR1 and CDR2 sequences are LGHDT and YNNKEL (reference sequence). The V and J ends lost 3 bases and 7 bases respectively, with 15 bases between them. The CDR3 is made up of 14 amino acids. In DNA form, the CDR3 reads TGTGCCAGCAGCCAGGGTGCAAGCGGACCTGGCTACACCTTC. Amino acids: CASSQGASGPGYTF.

The rearrangement joins TRBV27 to TRBJ2-3; TRBD2 agrees at 10 bases. Germline-derived CDR1 and CDR2 are MNHEY and SMNVEV (reference sequence). Trimming removed 6 bases from V and 4 bases from J; junction bases left unmatched: 16. The CDR3 length is 18 residues. The CDR3 protein is CASSPPPLLLAGPDTQYF. Written as DNA, the CDR3 is TGTGCCAGCAGCCCGCCCCCCCTACTACTAGCGGGGCCAGATACGCAGTATTTT.

The J gene is TRBJ2-6, the V gene TRBV7-6; no definite D call. Germline V gene data show CDR1 as SGHVS and CDR2 as FNYEAQ. The CDR3 sequence is 14 residues long. The germline V and J ends were trimmed by 7 bases and 0 bases, with 7 bases remaining between them. In DNA, the CDR3 is TGTGCCAGCAAACAACCCTCTGGGGCCAACGTCCTGACTTTC. It codes for CASKQPSGANVLTF. The full variable domain, rest sourced from reference TRBV7-6 and TRBJ2-6, is GAGVSQSPRYKVTKRGQDVALRCDPISGHVSLYWYRQALGQGPEFLTYFNYEAQQDKSGLPNDRFSAERPEGSISTLTIQRTEQRDSAMYRCASKQPSGANVLTFGAGSRLTVL.

The CDR3 here is CASSWGQGLDGYTF. The CDR3 nucleotides are TGTGCCAGCAGTTGGGGACAGGGTTTGGATGGCTACACCTTC. The chain recombines TRBV6-2 or TRBV6-3 with TRBJ1-2; 9 nucleotides line up with TRBD1. CDR1 MNHEY and CDR2 SVGEGT come from the germline V gene. The CDR3 contains 14 residues. V shed 4 bases and J 6 bases; nucleotides not matched to a gene: 6.

On this clone itself: At the DNA level, this CDR3 is encoded by other sequences in the same sample as well. The genes are TRBV6-1 and TRBJ2-7; TRBD2 agrees at 7 bases. V was pared by 1 base and J by 7 bases, with 1 base of the junction left unmatched. The CDR3 consists of 12 residues. CDR1 and CDR2 from the germline V gene are MNHNS and SASEGT. CDR3 in DNA: TGTGCCAGCAGTGAAGTGGGAGGGGAGCAGTACTTC. Translation: CASSEVGGEQYF.

The J gene is TRBJ1-1, the V gene TRBV11-2, with 7 positions matching TRBD1. In germline, CDR1 is SGHAT, CDR2 FQNNGV. There are 14 residues in the CDR3. J lost 1 base, V lost 5 bases, and 4 bases had no gene match. CDR3 region: CASSGRTGNTEAFF. The DNA for the CDR3 is TGTGCCAGCAGCGGCCGGACAGGGAACACTGAAGCTTTCTTT.

This clone was seen at least ten times. The chain has TRBV4-1 and TRBJ1-2; unclear D gene. Trimming removed 2 bases at V and 3 bases at J, with 10 bases between. Germline CDR1 reads MGHRA; CDR2 reads YSYEKL. The CDR3 length is 14 residues. The CDR3 nucleotides are TGCGCCAGCAGCCAACCTGAGGGATACTATGGCTACACCTTC. It is translated as CASSQPEGYYGYTF.